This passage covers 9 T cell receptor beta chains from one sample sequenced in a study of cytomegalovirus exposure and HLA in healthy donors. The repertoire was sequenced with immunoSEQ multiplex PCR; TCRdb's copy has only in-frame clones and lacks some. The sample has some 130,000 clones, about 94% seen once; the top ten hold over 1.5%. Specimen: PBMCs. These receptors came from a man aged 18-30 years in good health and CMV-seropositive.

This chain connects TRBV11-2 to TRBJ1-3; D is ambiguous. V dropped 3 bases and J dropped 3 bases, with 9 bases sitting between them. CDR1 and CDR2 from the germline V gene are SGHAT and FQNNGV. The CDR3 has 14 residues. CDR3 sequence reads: CASSFTGSGNTIYF. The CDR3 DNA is TGTGCCAGCAGCTTCACGGGGAGTGGAAACACCATATATTTT.

The CDR3 sequence is CASSPETGLSTNEKLFF. The CDR3 DNA is TGTGCCAGCTCACCAGAGACAGGGTTATCGACTAATGAAAAACTGTTTTTT. The rearrangement joins TRBV18 to TRBJ1-4; 7 bases match TRBD1. The CDR3 runs 17 residues. Unmatched junction bases numbered 8, after V lost 2 bases and J lost 2 bases. Germline V gene data show CDR1 as KGHSH and CDR2 as LQKENI.

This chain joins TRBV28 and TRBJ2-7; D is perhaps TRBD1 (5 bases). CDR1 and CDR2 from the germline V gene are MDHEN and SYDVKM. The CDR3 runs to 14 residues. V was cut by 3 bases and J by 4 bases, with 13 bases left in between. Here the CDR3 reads CASSFLGAVYEQYF. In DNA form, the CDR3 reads TGTGCCAGCAGTTTTTTAGGGGCCGTTTACGAGCAGTACTTC.

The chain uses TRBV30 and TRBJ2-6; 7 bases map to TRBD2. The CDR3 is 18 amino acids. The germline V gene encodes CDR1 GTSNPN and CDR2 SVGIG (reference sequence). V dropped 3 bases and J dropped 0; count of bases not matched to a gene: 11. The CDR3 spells CAWRGFGAGSSGANVLTF. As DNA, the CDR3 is TGTGCCTGGAGGGGATTCGGAGCGGGGAGCTCTGGGGCCAACGTCCTGACTTTC. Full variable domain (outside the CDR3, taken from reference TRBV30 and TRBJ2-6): SQTIHQWPATLVQPVGSPLSLECTVEGTSNPNLYWYRQAAGRGLQLLFYSVGIGQISSEVPQNLSASRPQDRQFILSSKKLLLSDSGFYLCAWRGFGAGSSGANVLTFGAGSRLTVL.

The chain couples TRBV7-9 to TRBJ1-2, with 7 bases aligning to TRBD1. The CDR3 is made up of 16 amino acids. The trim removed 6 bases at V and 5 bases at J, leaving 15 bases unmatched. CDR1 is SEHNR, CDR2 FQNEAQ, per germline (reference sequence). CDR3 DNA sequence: TGTGCCAGCAGTCAGCGGGGGGACAGAAACCTTTATGGCTACACCTTC. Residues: CASSQRGDRNLYGYTF.

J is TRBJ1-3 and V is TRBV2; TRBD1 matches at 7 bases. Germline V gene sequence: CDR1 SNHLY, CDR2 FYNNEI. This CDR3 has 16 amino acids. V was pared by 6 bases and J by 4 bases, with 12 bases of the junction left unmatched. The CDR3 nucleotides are TGTGCCAGCAGCTTGGACAGGCCGGCGTCCGGAAACACCATATATTTT. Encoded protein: CASSLDRPASGNTIYF.

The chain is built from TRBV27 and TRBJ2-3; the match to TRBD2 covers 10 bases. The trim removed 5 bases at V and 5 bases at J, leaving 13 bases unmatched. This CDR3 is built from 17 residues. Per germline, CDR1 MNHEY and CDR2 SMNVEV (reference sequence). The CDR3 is CASSLLVSGRAKDTQYF. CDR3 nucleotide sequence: TGTGCCAGCAGTCTCCTAGTCAGCGGGAGGGCCAAAGATACGCAGTATTTT.

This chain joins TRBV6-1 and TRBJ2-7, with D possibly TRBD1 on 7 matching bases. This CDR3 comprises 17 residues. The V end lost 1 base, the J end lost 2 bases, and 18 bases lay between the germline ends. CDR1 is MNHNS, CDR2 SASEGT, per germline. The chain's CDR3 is CASSEEGRAGGTYEQYF. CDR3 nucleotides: TGTGCCAGCAGTGAAGAAGGGCGGGCAGGGGGGACCTACGAGCAGTACTTC.

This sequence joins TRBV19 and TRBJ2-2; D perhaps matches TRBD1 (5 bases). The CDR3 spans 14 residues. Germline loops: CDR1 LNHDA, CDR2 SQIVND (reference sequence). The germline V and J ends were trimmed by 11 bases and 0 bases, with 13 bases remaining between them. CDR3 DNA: TGTGCCGGGGCCTCAGCTCCGAACACCGGGGAGCTGTTTTTT. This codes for CAGASAPNTGELFF.